This TCR beta chain was found in a study of blood T cell repertoires in COVID-19. About the research overall: Collection of acute and convalescent COVID-19 samples took place in the United States, Italy and Spain. From T cells, B-cell-depleted T cells, or PBMCs came the material, which was cDNA or gDNA.

Participants' reported clinical history set cohort assignment. CDR1 SGHRS and CDR2 YFSETQ come from the germline V gene. The J segment lost 7 bases and the V segment lost 4 bases, leaving 17 bases of the junction unmatched. This CDR3 spans 18 amino acids. Original handling: From reference gene primer amplification, estimates of nucleated cell counts were derived. Data came from immunoSEQ multiplex PCR; TCRdb stores just in-frame clones and leaves some out. V, J and clone size reflect that table, while D and trimming were determined from the DNA. This table has 150,000 to 200,000 clones, about four fifths appearing once.

Material: PBMCs or T cells enriched from blood (not recorded which). V is TRBV5-1 and J is TRBJ2-1; TRBD1 matches 10 bases. The TCR originated in a man over 45 who had recovered from COVID-19. The CDR3 DNA reads as TGCGCCAGCAGCCCACGGACAGGGGGTTCACTATACAGAAATGAGCAGTTCTTC. Translation gives CASSPRTGGSLYRNEQFF. Looking up the rest from reference TRBV5-1 and TRBJ2-1 gives the full variable domain: KAGVTQTPRYLIKTRGQQVTLSCSPISGHRSVSWYQQTPGQGLQFLFEYFSETQRNKGNFPGRFSGRQFSNSRSEMNVSTLELGDSALYLCASSPRTGGSLYRNEQFFGPGTRLTVL.